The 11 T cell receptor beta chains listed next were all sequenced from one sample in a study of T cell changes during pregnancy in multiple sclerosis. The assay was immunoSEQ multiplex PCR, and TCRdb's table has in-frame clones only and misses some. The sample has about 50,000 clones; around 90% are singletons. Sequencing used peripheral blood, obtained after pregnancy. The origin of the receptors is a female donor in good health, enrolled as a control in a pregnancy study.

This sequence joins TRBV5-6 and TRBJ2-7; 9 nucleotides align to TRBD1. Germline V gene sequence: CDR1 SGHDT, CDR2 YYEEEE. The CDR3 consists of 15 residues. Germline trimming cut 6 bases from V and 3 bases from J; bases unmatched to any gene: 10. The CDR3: CASNFRDRAYYEQYF. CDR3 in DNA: TGTGCCAGCAACTTCCGGGACAGGGCTTACTACGAGCAGTACTTC.

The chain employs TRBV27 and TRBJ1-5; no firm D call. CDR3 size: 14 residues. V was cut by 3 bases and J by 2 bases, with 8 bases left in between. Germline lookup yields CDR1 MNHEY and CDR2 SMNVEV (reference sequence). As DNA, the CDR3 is TGTGCCAGCAGTTTCAACATGGGCAATCAGCCCCAGCATTTT. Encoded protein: CASSFNMGNQPQHF.

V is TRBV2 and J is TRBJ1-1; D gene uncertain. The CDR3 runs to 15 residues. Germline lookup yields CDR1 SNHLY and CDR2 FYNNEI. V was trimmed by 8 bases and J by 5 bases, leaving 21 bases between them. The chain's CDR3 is CASGETSPEITEAFF. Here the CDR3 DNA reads TGTGCCAGCGGCGAGACAAGTCCCGAAATAACTGAAGCTTTCTTT.

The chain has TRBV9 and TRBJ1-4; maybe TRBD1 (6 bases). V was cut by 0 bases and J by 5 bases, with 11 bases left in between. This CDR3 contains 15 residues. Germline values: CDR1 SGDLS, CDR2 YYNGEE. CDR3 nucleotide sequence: TGTGCCAGCAGCGTAGGCGGGGGCCAAAATGAAAAACTGTTTTTT. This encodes CASSVGGGQNEKLFF.

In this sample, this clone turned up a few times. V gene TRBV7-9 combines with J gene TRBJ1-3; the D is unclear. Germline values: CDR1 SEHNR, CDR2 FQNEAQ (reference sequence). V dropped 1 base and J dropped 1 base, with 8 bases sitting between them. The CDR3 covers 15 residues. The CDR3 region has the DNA TGTGCCAGCAGCTTAGTTGTGAGGTCTGGAAACACCATATATTTT. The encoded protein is CASSLVVRSGNTIYF.

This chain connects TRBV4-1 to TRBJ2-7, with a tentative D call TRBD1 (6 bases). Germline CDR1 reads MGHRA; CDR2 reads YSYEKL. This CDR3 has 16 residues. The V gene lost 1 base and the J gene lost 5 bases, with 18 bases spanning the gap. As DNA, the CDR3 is TGCGCCAGCAGCCAAGGGGGTACAGGGCGGACAAACGAGCAGTACTTC. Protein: CASSQGGTGRTNEQYF.

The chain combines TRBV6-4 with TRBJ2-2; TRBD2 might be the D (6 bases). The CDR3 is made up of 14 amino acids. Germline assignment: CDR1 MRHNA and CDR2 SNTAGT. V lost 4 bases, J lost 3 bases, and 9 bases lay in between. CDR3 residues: CASSGGEDTGELFF. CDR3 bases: TGTGCCAGCAGTGGAGGGGAGGACACCGGGGAGCTGTTTTTT.

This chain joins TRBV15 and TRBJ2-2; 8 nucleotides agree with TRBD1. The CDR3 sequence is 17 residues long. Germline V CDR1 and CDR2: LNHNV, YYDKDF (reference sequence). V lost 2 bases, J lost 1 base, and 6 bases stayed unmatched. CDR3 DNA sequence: TGTGCCACCAGCAGACCCGGACAGGGTGGGAACACCGGGGAGCTGTTTTTT. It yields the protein CATSRPGQGGNTGELFF.

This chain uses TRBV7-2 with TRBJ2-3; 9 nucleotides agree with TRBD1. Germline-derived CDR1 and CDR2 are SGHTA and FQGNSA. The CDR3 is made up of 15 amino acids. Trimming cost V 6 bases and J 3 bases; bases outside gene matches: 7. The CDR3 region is CASRAGTGRTDTQYF. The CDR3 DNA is TGTGCCAGCAGGGCCGGGACAGGGAGGACAGATACGCAGTATTTT. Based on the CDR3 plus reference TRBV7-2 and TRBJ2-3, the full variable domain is GAGVSQSPSNKVTEKGKDVELRCDPISGHTALYWYRQSLGQGLEFLIYFQGNSAPDKSGLPSDRFSAERTGGSVSTLTIQRTQQEDSAVYLCASRAGTGRTDTQYFGPGTRLTVL.

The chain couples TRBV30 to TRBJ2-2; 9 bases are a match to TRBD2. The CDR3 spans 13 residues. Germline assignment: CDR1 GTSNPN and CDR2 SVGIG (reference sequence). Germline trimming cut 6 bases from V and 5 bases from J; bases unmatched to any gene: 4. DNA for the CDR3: TGTGCCTGTAGCGGGAGCGGAACCGGGGAGCTGTTTTTT. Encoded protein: CACSGSGTGELFF.

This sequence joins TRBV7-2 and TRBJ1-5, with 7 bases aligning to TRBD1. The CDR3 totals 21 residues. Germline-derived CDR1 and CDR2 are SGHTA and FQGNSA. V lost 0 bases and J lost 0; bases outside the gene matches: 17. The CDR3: CASSLASIPGQIRGSNQPQHF. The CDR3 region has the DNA TGTGCCAGCAGCTTAGCCTCTATACCGGGACAGATAAGGGGTAGCAATCAGCCCCAGCATTTT.